The 25 T cell receptor beta chains below were found in one sample sequenced in a study of blood T cell repertoires in COVID-19. Measured with immunoSEQ multiplex PCR; TCRdb has only the in-frame clones, and not every one. The table shows 210,000 or so clones, with around nine tenths occurring only once. The sequenced sample consisted of peripheral blood. These receptors originate from a woman in her thirties or forties who had recovered from COVID-19.

V gene TRBV3-1 (or the pseudogene TRBV3-2) combines with J gene TRBJ1-1; D remains unclear. This CDR3 spans 13 amino acids. V was cut by 6 bases and J by 3 bases, with 11 bases left in between. Germline assignment: CDR1 LGHDT and CDR2 YNNKEL (reference sequence). CDR3 DNA sequence: TGTGCCAGCAGTACATTTCAGGACACTGAAGCTTTCTTT. This sequence encodes CASSTFQDTEAFF.

The chain employs TRBV7-3 and TRBJ2-3; 9 nucleotides match TRBD1. This CDR3 comprises 15 residues. The germline V gene has CDR1 SGHTA and CDR2 FQGTGA. V gave up 1 base and J gave up 7 bases; unmatched junction bases: 6. The CDR3 DNA reads as TGTGCCAGCAGCTTAAATGGACAGGGGACCAATACGCAGTATTTT. Protein sequence: CASSLNGQGTNTQYF.

The CDR3 loop is CASSTTGYGYTF. The CDR3 DNA reads as TGCGCCAGCAGCACGACAGGATATGGCTACACCTTC. The chain uses TRBV5-1 and TRBJ1-2; possibly TRBD1 for D (6 bases). This CDR3 has 12 residues. CDR1 is SGHRS and CDR2 is YFSETQ in the germline V gene. The V gene lost 4 bases and the J gene lost 5 bases, with 9 bases spanning the gap.

The J gene is TRBJ2-3, the V gene TRBV29-1, with TRBD2 matching over 14 bases. The junction had 6 bases not matched to a gene; V was cut back by 8 bases and J by 5 bases. The CDR3 extends over 14 amino acids. The germline V gene has CDR1 SQVTM and CDR2 ANQGSEA. CDR3 amino acids: CSLGLAGVIDTQYF. Here the CDR3 DNA reads TGCAGCTTGGGACTAGCGGGAGTCATAGATACGCAGTATTTT.

The chain employs TRBV5-1 and TRBJ2-5, with a tentative D call TRBD1 (5 bases). The CDR3 consists of 13 residues. Per germline, CDR1 SGHRS and CDR2 YFSETQ. Trimming pared 4 bases from V and 5 bases from J, leaving 12 bases between. CDR3 sequence: CASSLQGPETQYF. The CDR3 DNA sequence: TGCGCCAGCAGCCTCCAGGGTCCGGAGACCCAGTACTTC.

The V gene is TRBV27, the J gene TRBJ2-7; 7 bases are shared with TRBD1. The V gene's germline CDR1 is MNHEY and CDR2 SMNVEV (reference sequence). This CDR3 region has 14 residues. V lost 5 bases, J lost 1 base, and 5 bases stayed unmatched. The CDR3 here is CASSKQGQSYEQYF. CDR3 in DNA: TGTGCCAGCAGTAAGCAGGGACAGTCCTACGAGCAGTACTTC.

The rearrangement links TRBV28 to TRBJ1-4; D is unresolved. V lost 2 bases and J 0 bases, leaving 10 bases between the germline ends. Per the germline V gene, CDR1 is MDHEN and CDR2 is SYDVKM. The CDR3 has 16 residues. The CDR3, as DNA: TGTGCCAGCAGTTTAGAGGGTGCTGCAACTAATGAAAAACTGTTTTTT. Its protein is CASSLEGAATNEKLFF.

The V and J genes are TRBV24-1 and TRBJ2-2; 10 nucleotides agree with TRBD2. V dropped 5 bases and J dropped 6; count of bases not matched to a gene: 8. CDR3 length: 16 residues. Germline CDR1 is KGHDR and CDR2 is SFDVKD. As DNA, the CDR3 is TGTGCCACCAGTGCCCCGGGAGCGGGAGGGCCCGGGGAGCTGTTTTTT. Its protein product is CATSAPGAGGPGELFF.

This chain connects TRBV4-2 to TRBJ2-1; 7 positions match TRBD1. With 4 bases clipped from V and 4 bases from J, the junction kept 10 bases outside the gene matches. CDR3 length: 16 amino acids. Germline V gene lookup returns CDR1 LGHNA and CDR2 YNFKEQ. This chain's CDR3 is CASSLGQDGPYNEQFF. The CDR3 DNA reads as TGTGCCAGCAGCCTCGGACAGGATGGTCCTTACAATGAGCAGTTCTTC.

This chain uses TRBV6-5 with TRBJ2-7; weak D call: TRBD2 (6 bases). CDR3 length: 15 residues. Germline lookup yields CDR1 MNHEY and CDR2 SVGAGI. V lost 0 bases, J lost 4 bases, and 13 bases lay in between. CDR3 sequence (DNA): TGTGCCAGCAGTTACTCTGCCGGAGGGCCTTACGAGCAGTACTTC. As protein: CASSYSAGGPYEQYF.

Concerning this clone: In the same sample, other DNA sequences code for this CDR3. The chain has TRBV6-5 and TRBJ2-5; 10 bases fit TRBD2. CDR1 is MNHEY, CDR2 SVGAGI, per germline. CDR3 length equals 16 residues. The V gene end was trimmed by 0 bases and the J gene end by 1 base; junction bases not matched to a gene: 2. CDR3 amino acids: CASSYSLAGGQETQYF. DNA of the CDR3: TGTGCCAGCAGTTACTCTTTAGCGGGAGGCCAAGAGACCCAGTACTTC.

This clone appeared a single time. V is TRBV5-8 and J is TRBJ2-2, with 8 bases aligning to TRBD2. The CDR3 totals 17 residues. The germline V gene encodes CDR1 SGHTS and CDR2 YDEGEE. The V segment lost 0 bases and the J segment 3 bases; nucleotides outside the gene matches: 7. The CDR3 coding sequence is TGTGCCAGCAGCTTGGTCCTAGCGGGCTACTACACCGGGGAGCTGTTTTTT. This codes for CASSLVLAGYYTGELFF.

J is TRBJ2-7 and V is TRBV7-3; D might be TRBD1 (6 bases). V was clipped by 5 bases and J by 2 bases, with 16 bases between them. The CDR3 loop spans 15 amino acids. CDR1 SGHTA and CDR2 FQGTGA come from the germline V gene. The CDR3 sequence is CASSPRQDQTYEQYF. The CDR3 DNA follows: TGTGCCAGCAGCCCCCGACAGGATCAAACCTACGAGCAGTACTTC.

This chain joins TRBV10-3 and TRBJ2-7; D is possibly TRBD2 (6 bases). The ends were cut back, 7 bases at V and 6 bases at J, with 19 bases in the middle. From germline, CDR1 is ENHRY and CDR2 SYGVKD. The CDR3 runs to 14 residues. For the CDR3, the DNA is TGTGCCATCACCATCGGCCCGGGAGAAGGCGAGCAGTACTTC. It codes for CAITIGPGEGEQYF.

J is TRBJ2-7 and V is TRBV27; 8 bases are shared with TRBD2. CDR1 and CDR2 from the germline V gene are MNHEY and SMNVEV (reference sequence). The CDR3 covers 15 residues. The V segment lost 10 bases and the J segment 3 bases; nucleotides outside the gene matches: 14. For the CDR3, the DNA is TGTGCCATCTATCTACGGGGGGGACTTTTCTACGAGCAGTACTTC. Translation: CAIYLRGGLFYEQYF.

This clone was seen once. V gene TRBV27 combines with J gene TRBJ2-7; unclear D gene. Germline-derived CDR1 and CDR2 are MNHEY and SMNVEV (reference sequence). The CDR3 runs to 12 residues. The V end lost 3 bases, the J end lost 4 bases, and 7 bases lay between the germline ends. The CDR3 is CASSLRGYEQYF. CDR3 nucleotides: TGTGCCAGCAGTTTGCGCGGTTACGAGCAGTACTTC.

J is TRBJ1-3 and V is TRBV19; 7 bases match TRBD1. CDR3 length equals 16 residues. J lost 0 bases, V lost 3 bases, and 5 bases had no gene match. Germline assignment: CDR1 LNHDA and CDR2 SQIVND (reference sequence). As DNA, the CDR3 is TGTGCCAGTAGTATGCGGACAGGCGCCTCTGGAAACACCATATATTTT. Amino acids: CASSMRTGASGNTIYF.

The genes are TRBV19 and TRBJ1-1; TRBD1 matches 8 bases. V dropped 3 bases and J dropped 4; count of bases not matched to a gene: 4. This CDR3 contains 14 residues. Germline V gene data show CDR1 as LNHDA and CDR2 as SQIVND (reference sequence). CDR3 DNA sequence: TGTGCCAGTAGTATTACAGGGGGGAGCACTGAAGCTTTCTTT. Protein product: CASSITGGSTEAFF.

This clone was observed once. The chain carries TRBV7-9 and TRBJ1-1, with TRBD1 identical over 7 bases. Unmatched junction bases numbered 3, after V lost 5 bases and J lost 6 bases. CDR1 is SEHNR, CDR2 FQNEAQ, per germline (reference sequence). The CDR3 consists of 12 residues. Here the CDR3 DNA reads TGTGCCAGCAGCCCAGGGGGAGCTGAAGCTTTCTTT. It encodes CASSPGGAEAFF.

The chain employs TRBV27 and TRBJ2-3; maybe TRBD2 (6 bases). The germline V gene has CDR1 MNHEY and CDR2 SMNVEV (reference sequence). This CDR3 has 15 amino acids. V lost 1 base, J lost 1 base, and 9 bases lay in between. The CDR3 nucleotides read TGTGCCAGCAGTTTATGGTCGGGGGGCACAGATACGCAGTATTTT. This encodes CASSLWSGGTDTQYF.

The gene calls are TRBV7-2 and TRBJ2-7; TRBD2 is a possible D gene (6 bases). From germline, CDR1 is SGHTA and CDR2 FQGNSA. The CDR3 is made up of 14 amino acids. The germline V and J ends were trimmed by 3 bases and 2 bases, with 11 bases remaining between them. The chain's CDR3 is CASSLAGLAYEQYF. CDR3 nucleotide sequence: TGTGCCAGCAGCTTGGCGGGGCTAGCCTACGAGCAGTACTTC.

Written as DNA, the CDR3 is TGTGCCTGGGGACAGGGGATTATGGAAAATCAGCCCCAGCATTTT. It is translated as CAWGQGIMENQPQHF. The chain is built from TRBV30 and TRBJ1-5, with 9 bases matching TRBD1. Germline CDR1 reads GTSNPN; CDR2 reads SVGIG (reference sequence). CDR3 length equals 15 residues. Trimming took 5 bases from V and 4 from J; bases not matched to a gene: 9.

V and J are TRBV18 and TRBJ2-7; TRBD2 agrees at 8 bases. The CDR3 is 17 residues long. The V gene end was trimmed by 2 bases and the J gene end by 1 base; junction bases not matched to a gene: 10. Germline V gene data show CDR1 as KGHSH and CDR2 as LQKENI. The CDR3 sequence: CASSPYILTSASYEQYF. In nucleotides, the CDR3 is TGTGCCAGCTCACCATACATTTTGACTAGCGCGTCCTACGAGCAGTACTTC.

The chain employs TRBV7-9 and TRBJ2-1; D perhaps matches TRBD2 (6 bases). Germline-derived CDR1 and CDR2 are SEHNR and FQNEAQ (reference sequence). V was pared by 2 bases and J by 1 base, with 9 bases between. The CDR3 has 15 amino acids. The CDR3 is CASSLTLASYNEQFF. DNA of the CDR3: TGTGCCAGCAGCTTAACACTAGCATCCTACAATGAGCAGTTCTTC.

V is TRBV18 and J is TRBJ1-4, with no clear D. CDR1 is KGHSH and CDR2 is LQKENI in the germline V gene. Between the trimmed V and J ends, which lost 2 bases and 6 bases, there was a span of 7 bases. The CDR3 extends over 13 amino acids. CDR3 region: CASSPVPDEKLFF. The DNA for the CDR3 is TGTGCCAGCTCACCAGTCCCCGATGAAAAACTGTTTTTT.